This T cell receptor beta chain emerged from a study of blood T cell repertoires in COVID-19. Study as a whole: Nucleic acid was either cDNA or gDNA, and it came from T cells, B-cell-depleted T cells, or PBMCs.

This CDR3 has 13 residues. Deletions cut 6 bases from V and 0 bases from J, with 6 bases between. Only in-frame clones appear in the TCRdb table, and some are missing; sequencing was by immunoSEQ multiplex PCR. Among 200,000 to 250,000 clones listed, around 90% were seen once. This receptor was identified in a man in his fifties or sixties who had recovered from COVID-19. V usage is TRBV12-3 or TRBV12-4 and J usage is TRBJ1-3; D not resolved. The sample taken for sequencing was peripheral blood. CDR3 coding DNA: TGTGCCAGCAGCCCCTTCTCTGGAAACACCATATATTTT. The encoded protein is CASSPFSGNTIYF.